These 27 T cell receptor beta chains came from one sample sequenced in a study of T cells after yellow fever vaccination. TCRdb reanalysed the 5' RACE reads using MiXCR and keeps one entry per CDR3 protein. This table holds 200,000 to 300,000 distinct CDR3 sequences, approximately 13% found once. Sequenced material: CD4+ T cells sorted from PBMCs, taken 45 days after the yellow fever booster vaccination. The receptors originated from a man aged 25-45 years who received the YFV17D yellow fever vaccine.

This clonotype has a count of ten or more. The DNA for the CDR3 is TGTGCCAGCAGCCCGAGAAGGACAGGCCGGGGCAATGAGCAGTTCTTC. It translates to CASSPRRTGRGNEQFF. V usage is TRBV3-1 and J usage is TRBJ2-1; 7 bases line up with TRBD1. The CDR3 sequence is 16 residues long. With V trimmed by 4 bases and J by 6 bases, 12 bases remained unmatched. Germline loops: CDR1 LGHDT, CDR2 YNNKEL (reference sequence).

CDR3 loop: CASRLAGVSGANVLTF. The CDR3 DNA is TGTGCCAGCAGACTAGCGGGCGTCTCTGGGGCCAACGTCCTGACTTTC. V gene TRBV3-1 combines with J gene TRBJ2-6; 9 positions match TRBD2. The germline V gene has CDR1 LGHDT and CDR2 YNNKEL (reference sequence). The CDR3 consists of 16 residues. V lost 6 bases and J lost 0; bases outside the gene matches: 3.

The J gene is TRBJ2-7, the V gene TRBV27; 7 bases line up with TRBD2. CDR1 MNHEY and CDR2 SMNVEV come from the germline V gene (reference sequence). This CDR3 has 13 residues. The ends lost 7 bases at V and 1 base at J; junction bases unmatched: 4. CDR3 DNA: TGTGCCAGCAAAAGAGCGGGATCCTACGAGCAGTACTTC. This encodes CASKRAGSYEQYF.

Many counts were recorded for this clonotype. The V call is TRBV20-1, the J call TRBJ1-1, with D possibly matching TRBD1 (5 bases). With 2 bases removed from V and 5 bases from J, the gap between germline ends came to 18 bases. The CDR3 loop spans 15 amino acids. Germline V gene data show CDR1 as DFQATT and CDR2 as SNEGSKA (reference sequence). The CDR3, as DNA: TGCAGTGCTAGAAATCCGGGGAAGGGGAGTACTGAAGCTTTCTTT. It translates to CSARNPGKGSTEAFF.

This clonotype showed up just once. A much larger clone lies a single base off, so this may be a read error. This chain joins TRBV20-1 and TRBJ2-5; unclear D gene. The length of the CDR3 is 13 residues. Germline CDR1 is DFQATT and CDR2 is SNEGSKA (reference sequence). Trimming took off 0 bases at V and 3 bases at J, with 8 bases between the two ends. CDR3 amino acids: CSARDRKEETQYF. Written as DNA, the CDR3 is TGCAGTGCTAGAGACAGAAAAGAAGAGACCCAGTACTTC.

V and J are TRBV6-5 and TRBJ2-7; tentatively, D is TRBD1 (5 bases). The CDR3 has 15 amino acids. The germline V gene has CDR1 MNHEY and CDR2 SVGAGI. V dropped 2 bases and J dropped 0 bases, with 11 bases sitting between them. For the CDR3, the DNA is TGTGCCAGCAGTTACATACAGGACACCTCCTACGAGCAGTACTTC. This encodes CASSYIQDTSYEQYF.

The table lists this clonotype with a few counts. The genes are TRBV29-1 and TRBJ2-1, with D perhaps TRBD1 or TRBD2 (5 bases each). This CDR3 contains 13 residues. The V end was cut by 4 bases, the J end by 3 bases, with 10 bases between. The germline CDR1 and CDR2 sequences are SQVTM and ANQGSEA. CDR3 DNA sequence: TGCAGCGTTGCGTATGGGGGCTACAATGAGCAGTTCTTC. Its protein is CSVAYGGYNEQFF.

V gene TRBV11-2 combines with J gene TRBJ2-1; 9 bases line up with TRBD1. Germline CDR1 SGHAT, CDR2 FQNNGV. Trimming at V came to 0 bases and at J to 6 bases, leaving 12 bases not matched to a gene. The CDR3 consists of 18 residues. The CDR3, as DNA: TGTGCCAGCAGCTTAGAGGCTTCTGGGACAGGGTTTGCCAATGAGCAGTTCTTC. Translation: CASSLEASGTGFANEQFF.

CDR3 sequence (DNA): TGCAGTGCTAGAGATGGCAGGGTTAAGAACGAGCAGTACTTC. Protein sequence: CSARDGRVKNEQYF. The rearrangement joins TRBV20-1 to TRBJ2-7; tentative D call: TRBD1 (5 bases). The CDR3 runs to 14 residues. Germline CDR1 reads DFQATT; CDR2 reads SNEGSKA (reference sequence). Trimming pared 0 bases from V and 5 bases from J, leaving 14 bases between.

The gene calls are TRBV11-2 and TRBJ2-1; D remains unclear. Trimming removed 4 bases at V and 4 bases at J, with 17 bases between. The CDR3 spans 16 residues. CDR1 is SGHAT, CDR2 FQNNGV, per germline. CDR3 loop: CASSSSLLLRYNEQFF. The CDR3 DNA is TGTGCCAGCAGCTCCTCACTCTTATTACGTTACAATGAGCAGTTCTTC. The whole variable domain, remainder taken from reference TRBV11-2 and TRBJ2-1, is EAGVAQSPRYKIIEKRQSVAFWCNPISGHATLYWYQQILGQGPKLLIQFQNNGVVDDSQLPKDRFSAERLKGVDSTLKIQPAKLEDSAVYLCASSSSLLLRYNEQFFGPGTRLTVL.

The chain couples TRBV20-1 to TRBJ2-5, with 10 bases aligning to TRBD2. From germline, CDR1 is DFQATT and CDR2 SNEGSKA (reference sequence). V dropped 6 bases and J dropped 5; count of bases not matched to a gene: 9. The length of the CDR3 is 14 residues. The CDR3 sequence is CSAAPGAGGETQYF. Here the CDR3 DNA reads TGCAGTGCCGCCCCTGGAGCGGGAGGGGAGACCCAGTACTTC.

V gene TRBV7-2 combines with J gene TRBJ2-3; D is ambiguous. Deletions cut 0 bases from V and 4 bases from J, with 11 bases between. The CDR3 has 15 amino acids. CDR1 and CDR2 (germline): SGHTA, FQGNSA. CDR3 sequence: CASSLARERPDTQYF. The CDR3, as DNA: TGTGCCAGCAGCTTAGCAAGAGAGAGACCAGATACGCAGTATTTT.

The rearrangement joins TRBV7-3 to TRBJ2-3, with D perhaps matching TRBD2 (5 bases). The V end was cut by 3 bases, the J end by 8 bases, with 15 bases between. CDR3 length: 14 amino acids. Looked up from germline, CDR1 is SGHTA and CDR2 is FQGTGA. The CDR3 spells CASSFNPGSATQYF. Written as DNA, the CDR3 is TGTGCCAGCAGCTTCAACCCGGGATCCGCTACGCAGTATTTT.

This clonotype showed up just a few times. Its ends do not fully match the called genes, so a read error is possible. The chain is built from TRBV27 and TRBJ2-7; the D gene is possibly TRBD1 (5 bases). Germline CDR1 and CDR2: MNHEY and SMNVEV (reference sequence). This CDR3 has 11 amino acids. The CDR3 bases are TGTGCCAGCAGTTTAAATCCATCAGGGCACTTC. Residues: CASSLNPSGHF.

As for this clonotype: Germline is not matched at one junction end, which may reflect a read error. J is TRBJ2-7 and V is TRBV5-1, with no clear D. The germline V gene encodes CDR1 SGHRS and CDR2 YFSETQ. The CDR3 covers 11 residues. The DNA for the CDR3 is TGCACCAGCAGCTCATCCTACGAGCAGTACTTC. Its translation: CTSSSSYEQYF.

The chain uses TRBV7-9 and TRBJ2-3; no reliable D call. V was cut by 3 bases and J by 5 bases, with 9 bases left in between. The CDR3 spans 13 residues. Germline V lookup: CDR1 SEHNR, CDR2 FQNEAQ (reference sequence). The CDR3 is CASSLLGRDTQYF. In nucleotides, the CDR3 is TGTGCCAGCAGCTTGTTGGGAAGAGATACGCAGTATTTT.

This clonotype appeared a few times. This chain joins TRBV19 and TRBJ2-1; 12 positions match TRBD2. Germline loops: CDR1 LNHDA, CDR2 SQIVND (reference sequence). The ends lost 6 bases at V and 8 bases at J; junction bases unmatched: 8. This CDR3 spans 15 amino acids. DNA of the CDR3: TGTGCCAGTAGGGGGCTAGCGGGAGGGCCCGATGAGCAGTTCTTC. Protein sequence: CASRGLAGGPDEQFF. The entire variable domain, with the rest obtained from reference TRBV19 and TRBJ2-1, is as follows: DGGITQSPKYLFRKEGQNVTLSCEQNLNHDAMYWYRQDPGQGLRLIYYSQIVNDFQKGDIAEGYSVSREKKESFPLTVTSAQKNPTAFYLCASRGLAGGPDEQFFGPGTRLTVL.

This rearrangement joins TRBV12-3 or TRBV12-4 to TRBJ2-5; the match to TRBD1 covers 7 bases. Trimming took 7 bases from V and 5 from J; bases not matched to a gene: 10. This CDR3 is 14 amino acids long. This chain's CDR3 is CASTLRQGFETQYF. The DNA for the CDR3 is TGTGCCAGCACCCTTAGACAGGGTTTTGAGACCCAGTACTTC.

This clonotype was seen a handful of times. The V call is TRBV10-3, the J call TRBJ2-2; 10 bases align to TRBD1. This CDR3 spans 17 amino acids. Germline loops: CDR1 ENHRY, CDR2 SYGVKD. Trimming cost V 8 bases and J 1 base; bases outside gene matches: 10. The CDR3 coding sequence is TGTGCCATCGGAAACCCGGGACAGGGGAAGAACACCGGGGAGCTGTTTTTT. It translates to CAIGNPGQGKNTGELFF.

The chain combines TRBV5-1 with TRBJ2-3, with unresolved D. The V gene's germline CDR1 is SGHRS and CDR2 YFSETQ. The ends were cut back, 4 bases at V and 8 bases at J, with 14 bases in the middle. The CDR3 totals 13 residues. CDR3 amino acids: CASSILEESTQYF. CDR3 nucleotide sequence: TGCGCCAGCAGCATACTTGAGGAGAGTACGCAGTATTTT.

This clonotype was picked up a small number of times. The chain combines TRBV6-5 with TRBJ2-3, with D uncertain. Trimming stripped 0 bases from V and 0 bases from J, with 7 bases between. The CDR3 covers 15 residues. Germline values: CDR1 MNHEY, CDR2 SVGAGI. CDR3 nucleotide sequence: TGTGCCAGCAGTTACTCCCGTGCTAGCACAGATACGCAGTATTTT. This translates into CASSYSRASTDTQYF.

The chain joins TRBV5-5 to TRBJ2-7, with unresolved D. CDR3 size: 14 residues. Germline lookup yields CDR1 SGHKS and CDR2 YYEKEE (reference sequence). The V gene lost 0 bases and the J gene lost 3 bases, with 10 bases spanning the gap. CDR3 nucleotide sequence: TGTGCCAGCAGCTTGGAGGGAAAGGGCTACGAGCAGTACTTC. As protein: CASSLEGKGYEQYF.

The chain recombines TRBV5-1 with TRBJ2-3; D ambiguous. The CDR3 is 16 amino acids. V was clipped by 0 bases and J by 2 bases, with 13 bases between them. Germline V gene data show CDR1 as SGHRS and CDR2 as YFSETQ. CDR3 DNA sequence: TGCGCCAGCAGCTTGGGACACGACGTCGACACAGATACGCAGTATTTT. Translating it yields CASSLGHDVDTDTQYF.

The sample holds a few counts of this clonotype. The chain uses TRBV6-1 and TRBJ2-3, with D possibly TRBD1 on 6 matching bases. V was clipped by 6 bases and J by 3 bases, with 19 bases between them. This CDR3 is built from 16 residues. Germline-derived CDR1 and CDR2 are MNHNS and SASEGT. CDR3 sequence: CASSQTQQGGTDTQYF. The CDR3 DNA sequence: TGTGCCAGCAGCCAAACCCAACAGGGTGGGACAGATACGCAGTATTTT.

In its sample, this clonotype was seen a few times. At one end, the junction sequence differs from germline, possibly due to a read error. The chain joins TRBV7-2 to TRBJ2-3; 11 bases are shared with TRBD2. This CDR3 region has 13 residues. Looked up from germline, CDR1 is SGHTA and CDR2 is FQGNSA. In DNA form, the CDR3 reads TGTGCCAGCAGCAGCACCTTAGCGGGGGGGTTCCTTTTT. This encodes CASSSTLAGGFLF. The variable domain in full, completed from reference TRBV7-2 and TRBJ2-3, reads GAGVSQSPSNKVTEKGKDVELRCDPISGHTALYWYRQSLGQGLEFLIYFQGNSAPDKSGLPSDRFSAERTGGSVSTLTIQRTQQEDSAVYLCASSSTLAGGFLFGPGTRLTVL.

This clonotype was counted a few times. This chain uses TRBV7-2 with TRBJ2-7; 8 bases line up with TRBD1. CDR1 and CDR2 from the germline V gene are SGHTA and FQGNSA. V was pared by 5 bases and J by 1 base, with 7 bases of the junction left unmatched. This CDR3 has 15 residues. DNA of the CDR3: TGTGCCAGCAGCGCGCGGGACAGGTTGTCCTACGAGCAGTACTTC. Translating it yields CASSARDRLSYEQYF.

For the CDR3, the DNA is TGTGCCAGCAGTTCTCCGGGGCTCCGGGGCACCGGGGAGCTGTTTTTT. Translating it yields CASSSPGLRGTGELFF. V gene TRBV6-5 combines with J gene TRBJ2-2, with D perhaps assigned TRBD1 or TRBD2 (5 bases each). Between the trimmed V and J ends, which lost 4 bases and 4 bases, there was a span of 16 bases. The CDR3 is 16 amino acids. Germline lookup yields CDR1 MNHEY and CDR2 SVGAGI.